The clone carrying this TCR beta chain occurred a few times. Sample-barcoded 5' priming and a J-beta primer mix drove a second PCR of about 6 to 12 cycles. Using its own MiXCR run on the 5' RACE reads, TCRdb lists one record per CDR3 protein. The sample lists hundreds of thousands of distinct CDR3 sequences; less than 70% were seen once. The length of the CDR3 is 15 residues. Trimming left V 3 bases short and J 8 bases short, with 20 bases between. The germline gives CDR1 SQVTM, CDR2 ANQGSEA. The data are from a study of blood T cells in healthy people across ages. The receptor was derived from a man aged 80 or over in good health. This chain connects TRBV29-1 to TRBJ2-1, with D maybe TRBD2 (6 bases). Sequencing used blood. CDR3 sequence: CSVEAGLSGMYEQFF. DNA of the CDR3: TGCAGCGTTGAGGCGGGACTCTCCGGAATGTATGAGCAGTTCTTC.